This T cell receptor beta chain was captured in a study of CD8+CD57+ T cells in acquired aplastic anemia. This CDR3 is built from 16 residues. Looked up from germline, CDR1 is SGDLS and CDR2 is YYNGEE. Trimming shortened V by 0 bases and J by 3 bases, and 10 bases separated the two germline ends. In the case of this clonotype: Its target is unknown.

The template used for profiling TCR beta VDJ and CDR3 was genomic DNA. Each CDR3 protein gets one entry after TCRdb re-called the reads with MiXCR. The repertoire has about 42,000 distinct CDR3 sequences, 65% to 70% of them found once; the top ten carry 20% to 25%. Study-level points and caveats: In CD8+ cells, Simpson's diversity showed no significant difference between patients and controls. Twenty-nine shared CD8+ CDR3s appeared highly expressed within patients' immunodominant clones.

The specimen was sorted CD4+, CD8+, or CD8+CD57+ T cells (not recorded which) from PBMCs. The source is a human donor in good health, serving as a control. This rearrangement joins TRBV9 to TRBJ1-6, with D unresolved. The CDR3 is CASSVGGGNYNSPLHF. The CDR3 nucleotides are TGTGCCAGCAGCGTAGGGGGAGGCAACTATAATTCACCCCTCCACTTT.